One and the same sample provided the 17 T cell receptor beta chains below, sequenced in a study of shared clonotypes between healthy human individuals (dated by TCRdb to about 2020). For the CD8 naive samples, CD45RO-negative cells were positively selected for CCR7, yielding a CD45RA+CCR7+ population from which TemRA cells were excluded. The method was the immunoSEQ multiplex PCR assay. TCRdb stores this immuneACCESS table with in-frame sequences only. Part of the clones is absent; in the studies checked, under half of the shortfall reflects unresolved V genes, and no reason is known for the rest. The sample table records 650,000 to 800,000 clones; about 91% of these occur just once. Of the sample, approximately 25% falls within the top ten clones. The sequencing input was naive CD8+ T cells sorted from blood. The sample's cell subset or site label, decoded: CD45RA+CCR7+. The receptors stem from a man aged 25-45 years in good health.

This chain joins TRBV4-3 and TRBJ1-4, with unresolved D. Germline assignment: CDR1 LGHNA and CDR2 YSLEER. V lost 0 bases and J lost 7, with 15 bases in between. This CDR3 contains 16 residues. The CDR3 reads CASSQDWSVSGEKLFF. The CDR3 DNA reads TGCGCCAGCAGCCAAGATTGGAGTGTAAGCGGTGAAAAACTGTTTTTT.

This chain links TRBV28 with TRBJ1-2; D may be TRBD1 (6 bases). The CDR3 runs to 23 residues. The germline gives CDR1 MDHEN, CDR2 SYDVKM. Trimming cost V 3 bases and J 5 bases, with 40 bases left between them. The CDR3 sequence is CASSFPGGTNWDTTRGTLYGYTF. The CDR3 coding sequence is TGTGCCAGCAGTTTCCCGGGTGGGACAAACTGGGACACGACACGAGGGACCCTTTATGGCTACACCTTC.

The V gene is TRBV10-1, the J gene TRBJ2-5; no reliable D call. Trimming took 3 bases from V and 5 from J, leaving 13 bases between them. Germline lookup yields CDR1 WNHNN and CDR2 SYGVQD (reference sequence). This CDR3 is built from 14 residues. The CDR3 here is CASSDYSLGETQYF. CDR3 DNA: TGCGCCAGCAGTGACTACTCGCTGGGGGAGACCCAGTACTTC.

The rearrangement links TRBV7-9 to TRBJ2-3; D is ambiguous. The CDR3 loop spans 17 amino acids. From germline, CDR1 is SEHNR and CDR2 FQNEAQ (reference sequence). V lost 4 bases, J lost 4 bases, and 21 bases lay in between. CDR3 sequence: CASSSTSRSLMSDTQYF. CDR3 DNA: TGTGCCAGCAGCTCAACGAGTCGCAGCCTCATGTCAGATACGCAGTATTTT.

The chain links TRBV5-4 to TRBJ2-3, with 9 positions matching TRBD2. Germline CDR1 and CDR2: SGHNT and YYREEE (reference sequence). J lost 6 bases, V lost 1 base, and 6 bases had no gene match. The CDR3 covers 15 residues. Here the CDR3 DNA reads TGTGCCAGCAGCTTGCTCGCGGGAGGGCCGGATACGCAGTATTTT. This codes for CASSLLAGGPDTQYF.

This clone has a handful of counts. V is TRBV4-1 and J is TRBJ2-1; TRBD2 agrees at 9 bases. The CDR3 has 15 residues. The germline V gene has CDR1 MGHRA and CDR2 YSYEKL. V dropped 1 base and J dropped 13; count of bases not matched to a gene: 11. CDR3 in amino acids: CASSQVTSGRILQFF. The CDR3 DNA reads TGCGCCAGCAGCCAAGTCACTAGCGGGCGAATCTTACAGTTCTTC.

CDR3: CASSYSRVNEAFF. The CDR3 DNA sequence: TGTGCCAGCAGCTATAGTCGGGTAAATGAAGCTTTCTTT. The chain employs TRBV7-2 and TRBJ1-1; D ambiguous. The CDR3 loop spans 13 amino acids. The V gene lost 4 bases and the J gene lost 7 bases, with 13 bases spanning the gap. Germline-derived CDR1 and CDR2 are SGHTA and FQGNSA.

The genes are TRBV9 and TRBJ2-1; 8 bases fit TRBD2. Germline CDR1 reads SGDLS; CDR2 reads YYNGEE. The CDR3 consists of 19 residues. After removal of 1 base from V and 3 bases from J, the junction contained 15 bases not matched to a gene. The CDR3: CASSVNVMEFGTSYNEQFF. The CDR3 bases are TGTGCCAGCAGCGTAAACGTTATGGAATTCGGGACTAGCTACAATGAGCAGTTCTTC.

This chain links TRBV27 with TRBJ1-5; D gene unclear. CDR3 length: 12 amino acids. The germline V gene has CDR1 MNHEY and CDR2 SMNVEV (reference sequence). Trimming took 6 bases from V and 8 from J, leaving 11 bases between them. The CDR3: CASSRPREPQHF. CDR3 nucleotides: TGTGCCAGCAGCCGGCCCCGGGAGCCCCAGCATTTT.

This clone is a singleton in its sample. CDR3 residues: CASSSDFTDTQYF. For the CDR3, the DNA is TGTGCCAGCAGCTCGGACTTTACAGATACGCAGTATTTT. The chain is built from TRBV7-9 and TRBJ2-3, with D maybe TRBD2 (5 bases). CDR1 is SEHNR and CDR2 is FQNEAQ in the germline V gene (reference sequence). This CDR3 has 13 amino acids. V was clipped by 4 bases and J by 3 bases, with 8 bases between them.

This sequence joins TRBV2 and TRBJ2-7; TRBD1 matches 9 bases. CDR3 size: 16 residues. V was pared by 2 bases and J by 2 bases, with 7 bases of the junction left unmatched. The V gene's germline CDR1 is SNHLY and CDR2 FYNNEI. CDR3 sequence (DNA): TGTGCCAGCAGTGAAAGGGGGAGGACAGGGGCCTACGAGCAGTACTTC. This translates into CASSERGRTGAYEQYF.

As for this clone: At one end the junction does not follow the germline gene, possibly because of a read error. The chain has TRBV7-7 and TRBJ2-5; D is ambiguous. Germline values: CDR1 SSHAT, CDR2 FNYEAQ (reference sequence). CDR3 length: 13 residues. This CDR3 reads CASSFRLRETQYF. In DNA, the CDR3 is TGTGCTAGCAGCTTCAGACTTCGCGAGACCCAGTACTTC.

CDR3 nucleotide sequence: TGTGCCAGCAGCGCAGACTATCAGCCCCAGCATTTT. It codes for CASSADYQPQHF. The chain couples TRBV7-9 to TRBJ1-5; D uncertain. The V gene lost 5 bases and the J gene lost 5 bases, with 7 bases spanning the gap. Germline V gene sequence: CDR1 SEHNR, CDR2 FQNEAQ (reference sequence). The CDR3 is 12 amino acids.

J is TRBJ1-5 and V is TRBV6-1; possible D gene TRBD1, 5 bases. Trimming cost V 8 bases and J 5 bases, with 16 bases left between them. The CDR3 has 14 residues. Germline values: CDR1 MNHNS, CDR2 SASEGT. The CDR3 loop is CASQDTPGYQPQHF. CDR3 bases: TGTGCCAGCCAGGACACCCCCGGTTATCAGCCCCAGCATTTT.

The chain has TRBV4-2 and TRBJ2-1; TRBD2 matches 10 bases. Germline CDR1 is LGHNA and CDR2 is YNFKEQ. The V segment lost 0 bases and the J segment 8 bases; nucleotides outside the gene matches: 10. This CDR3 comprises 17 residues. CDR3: CASSQDGPSGREDEQFF. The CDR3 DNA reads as TGTGCCAGCAGCCAAGATGGGCCTAGCGGGAGAGAAGATGAGCAGTTCTTC.

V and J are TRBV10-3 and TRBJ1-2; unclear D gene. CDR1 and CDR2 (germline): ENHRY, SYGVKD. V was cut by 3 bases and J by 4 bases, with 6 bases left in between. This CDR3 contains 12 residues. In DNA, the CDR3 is TGTGCCATCAGTGACAACAGCTATGGCTACACCTTC. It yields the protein CAISDNSYGYTF.

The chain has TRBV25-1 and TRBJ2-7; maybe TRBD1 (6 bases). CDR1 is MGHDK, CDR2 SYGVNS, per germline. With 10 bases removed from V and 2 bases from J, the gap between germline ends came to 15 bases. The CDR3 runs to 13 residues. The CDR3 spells CATKGVSPYEQYF. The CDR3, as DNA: TGTGCCACCAAGGGGGTTTCCCCCTACGAGCAGTACTTC.